The 22 T cell receptor beta chains listed next were all sequenced from one sample in a study of T cells in Graves' hyperthyroidism and ophthalmopathy. From RNA transcripts, TCR beta CDR3 regions were amplified. With the HTBI primer set, the TCR CDR3 went through a first round of RT-PCR. TCRdb used MiXCR to reprocess the multiplex PCR reads, holding one entry per CDR3 protein. The data hold about 380,000 distinct CDR3 sequences, with roughly 18% observed a single time. The sequenced sample was blood. The receptors were sampled from a man younger than 35 with Graves' ophthalmopathy.

This clonotype has more than one count but fewer than ten. The V gene is TRBV10-3, the J gene TRBJ1-1; tentatively, D is TRBD1 (5 bases). CDR1 and CDR2 (germline): ENHRY, SYGVKD. The CDR3 is made up of 15 amino acids. Trimming removed 11 bases at V and 3 bases at J, with 22 bases between. The DNA for the CDR3 is TGTGCCTCGAGATTATCCGGGGCCAGTGACACTGAAGCTTTCTTT. It yields the protein CASRLSGASDTEAFF.

As regards this clonotype: This may come from a read error, since a much larger clone is one base off. V is TRBV9 and J is TRBJ2-1, with D hard to call. V lost 3 bases and J 10 bases, leaving 8 bases between the germline ends. Germline CDR1 reads SGDLS; CDR2 reads YYNGEE. The CDR3 totals 11 residues. Written as DNA, the CDR3 is TGTGCCAGCAGCGGGGGTAAGGAGCAGTTCTTC. Translated: CASSGGKEQFF.

In its sample, this clonotype was seen many times. This chain joins TRBV3-1 and TRBJ1-6; a possible D gene is TRBD1 (5 bases). Germline CDR1 reads LGHDT; CDR2 reads YNNKEL (reference sequence). This CDR3 is built from 13 residues. Trimming removed 6 bases from V and 5 bases from J, with 8 bases in between. The CDR3: CASRTANNSPLHF. CDR3 bases: TGTGCCAGCAGGACAGCAAATAATTCACCCCTCCACTTT.

In its sample, this clonotype was seen a few times. The genes are TRBV14 and TRBJ1-6; D is perhaps TRBD1 (5 bases). V was pared by 1 base and J by 10 bases, with 14 bases between. Looked up from germline, CDR1 is SGHDN and CDR2 is FVKESK. The CDR3 runs 15 residues. This chain's CDR3 is CASSQGVGVRSPLHF. DNA of the CDR3: TGTGCCAGCAGCCAAGGCGTGGGGGTGAGGTCACCCCTCCACTTT.

In its sample, this clonotype was seen many times. The chain uses TRBV11-2 and TRBJ2-1, with 15 bases that match TRBD2. V dropped 5 bases and J dropped 9; count of bases not matched to a gene: 8. The CDR3 totals 16 residues. CDR1 is SGHAT and CDR2 is FQNNGV in the germline V gene. In DNA form, the CDR3 reads TGTGCCAGCAGCACCTGGACTAGCGGGGGGGCGGGTGAGCAGTTCTTC. Translation: CASSTWTSGGAGEQFF.

The chain links TRBV5-4 to TRBJ2-1; 12 nucleotides agree with TRBD2. Germline lookup yields CDR1 SGHNT and CDR2 YYREEE (reference sequence). V dropped 5 bases and J dropped 14; count of bases not matched to a gene: 5. The CDR3 has 12 residues. For the CDR3, the DNA is TGTGCCAGCAGTCTAGCGGGGGGGGAGAAGTTCTTC. Amino acids: CASSLAGGEKFF.

The CDR3 is CSARDLQQGEGAYGYTF. For the CDR3, the DNA is TGCAGTGCTAGAGATCTACAGCAGGGGGAAGGGGCCTATGGCTACACCTTC. The V call is TRBV20-1, the J call TRBJ1-2; TRBD1 matches 7 bases. The CDR3 sequence is 17 residues long. CDR1 and CDR2 (germline): DFQATT, SNEGSKA (reference sequence). After removal of 0 bases from V and 4 bases from J, the junction contained 14 bases not matched to a gene.

This clonotype was seen at least ten times. J is TRBJ2-5 and V is TRBV28; D is unresolved. This CDR3 is 17 amino acids long. V was shortened by 7 bases and J by 2 bases, with 23 bases between the two germline ends. CDR1 and CDR2 from the germline V gene are MDHEN and SYDVKM. CDR3: CASKSLRPRYQQETQYF. The DNA of the CDR3 is TGTGCCAGCAAATCTCTCAGACCCAGATATCAACAAGAGACCCAGTACTTC.

In this sample, this clonotype turned up many times. The chain recombines TRBV2 with TRBJ2-5; maybe TRBD2 (6 bases). The V and J ends lost 5 bases and 5 bases respectively, with 18 bases between them. Looked up from germline, CDR1 is SNHLY and CDR2 is FYNNEI. The CDR3 spans 15 residues. Written as DNA, the CDR3 is TGTGCCAGCAGTAGGGTCGGGACTGAGATGGAGACCCAGTACTTC. It encodes CASSRVGTEMETQYF.

On this clonotype itself: This clone may be a read error of a much larger clone one base away. This CDR3 is CASSAPTSGGPANTQNF. CDR3 in DNA: TGTGCCAGCAGTGCTCCGACTAGCGGGGGGCCGGCAAATACGCAGAATTTT. This chain connects TRBV27 to TRBJ2-3; 13 bases line up with TRBD2. This CDR3 has 17 residues. Germline lookup yields CDR1 MNHEY and CDR2 SMNVEV (reference sequence).

The chain links TRBV4-1 to TRBJ2-7; TRBD2 agrees at 9 bases. CDR3 length: 14 residues. With V trimmed by 3 bases and J by 2 bases, 2 bases remained unmatched. From germline, CDR1 is MGHRA and CDR2 YSYEKL. Here the CDR3 reads CASSHLAGTYEQYF. The CDR3 nucleotides are TGCGCCAGCAGCCATCTAGCGGGGACCTACGAGCAGTACTTC.

This clonotype was seen a handful of times. The chain's CDR3 is CSARSGTSGGAQETQYF. DNA of the CDR3: TGCAGTGCTAGATCCGGGACTAGCGGGGGGGCCCAAGAGACCCAGTACTTC. The V gene is TRBV20-1, the J gene TRBJ2-5; TRBD2 aligns across 16 bases. The CDR3 is made up of 17 amino acids. CDR1 DFQATT and CDR2 SNEGSKA come from the germline V gene (reference sequence). V shed 2 bases, J shed 1 base, and the junction held 4 bases outside the gene matches.

This clonotype was seen a single time. A much bigger clone sits one base away, suggesting this may be a read error. The CDR3, as DNA: TGTGCCACCGGCGGCCATAATTCACCCCTCCACTTT. Translating gives CATGGHNSPLHF. The genes are TRBV27 and TRBJ1-6; no definite D call. CDR1 and CDR2 from the germline V gene are MNHEY and SMNVEV (reference sequence). Trimming removed 10 bases from V and 5 bases from J, with 9 bases in between. This CDR3 contains 12 residues.

This clonotype was seen ten or more times. The genes are TRBV10-2 and TRBJ2-1; 9 bases agree with TRBD2. V shed 4 bases, J shed 6 bases, and the junction held 10 bases outside the gene matches. This CDR3 contains 16 residues. CDR1 is WSHSY, CDR2 SAAADI, per germline. CDR3: CASSVRAGGTGNEQFF. In DNA, the CDR3 is TGCGCCAGCAGTGTGCGAGCGGGGGGCACGGGCAATGAGCAGTTCTTC.

This clonotype was observed many times. The V gene is TRBV6-2 or TRBV6-3, the J gene TRBJ2-7; D gene ambiguous. The CDR3 totals 11 residues. Between the trimmed V and J ends, which lost 5 bases and 2 bases, there was a span of 4 bases. Germline assignment: CDR1 MNHEY and CDR2 SVGEGT. CDR3 DNA sequence: TGTGCCAGCAGTCACCCCTACGAGCAGTACTTC. This encodes CASSHPYEQYF.

This clonotype was observed at least ten times. The chain recombines TRBV28 with TRBJ1-2; D gene ambiguous. CDR1 MDHEN and CDR2 SYDVKM come from the germline V gene. The CDR3 contains 14 residues. The V and J ends lost 3 bases and 4 bases respectively, with 12 bases between them. The CDR3 nucleotides are TGTGCCAGCAGTTTGATCGAGGGTATCTATGGCTACACCTTC. It encodes CASSLIEGIYGYTF.

V usage is TRBV6-1 and J usage is TRBJ1-1; possibly TRBD1 for D (5 bases). The V gene's germline CDR1 is MNHNS and CDR2 SASEGT. This CDR3 has 13 amino acids. The V and J ends lost 2 bases and 10 bases respectively, with 14 bases between them. The CDR3 protein is CASSETRVGGAFF. The CDR3 DNA sequence: TGTGCCAGCAGTGAAACCAGAGTTGGGGGAGCTTTCTTT.

This clonotype occurred a few times. The chain carries TRBV5-1 and TRBJ2-2; 7 bases align to TRBD1. The CDR3 spans 17 residues. Trimming removed 0 bases from V and 2 bases from J; junction bases left unmatched: 7. Germline CDR1 and CDR2: SGHRS and YFSETQ. The CDR3 loop is CASSLATGQSNTGELFF. CDR3 nucleotide sequence: TGCGCCAGCAGCTTGGCCACGGGACAGAGCAACACCGGGGAGCTGTTTTTT. Using reference TRBV5-1 and TRBJ2-2 for the parts outside the CDR3, the full variable domain is KAGVTQTPRYLIKTRGQQVTLSCSPISGHRSVSWYQQTPGQGLQFLFEYFSETQRNKGNFPGRFSGRQFSNSRSEMNVSTLELGDSALYLCASSLATGQSNTGELFFGEGSRLTVL.

Ten or more counts support this clonotype. The chain recombines TRBV7-9 with TRBJ2-7; D perhaps matches TRBD1 (6 bases). Germline CDR1 is SEHNR and CDR2 is FQNEAQ (reference sequence). The V end was cut by 4 bases, the J end by 7 bases, with 11 bases between. The CDR3 contains 12 residues. DNA of the CDR3: TGTGCCAGCAGCTCGGACAGCTCGGAGCAGTACTTC. It yields the protein CASSSDSSEQYF.

This clonotype showed up many times. The gene calls are TRBV20-1 and TRBJ1-1, with D perhaps matching TRBD1 (6 bases). The CDR3 length is 15 residues. V lost 1 base to trimming and J lost 4 bases, with 16 bases between them. From germline, CDR1 is DFQATT and CDR2 SNEGSKA (reference sequence). The DNA of the CDR3 is TGCAGTGCTAGAGTTGGAAAGGGGGTGGGCACTGAAGCTTTCTTT. Translating it yields CSARVGKGVGTEAFF.

This clonotype has ten or more counts. J is TRBJ2-5 and V is TRBV5-8, with D uncertain. Germline assignment: CDR1 SGHTS and CDR2 YDEGEE. Trimming took 1 base from V and 3 from J, leaving 7 bases between them. The CDR3 has 13 amino acids. DNA for the CDR3: TGTGCCAGCAGCTTGACTGTTAAAGAGACCCAGTACTTC. It encodes CASSLTVKETQYF.

In its sample, this clonotype was seen many times. V is TRBV5-1 and J is TRBJ1-1; D remains unclear. The CDR3 has 12 amino acids. V was trimmed by 0 bases and J by 4 bases, leaving 4 bases between them. Germline V lookup: CDR1 SGHRS, CDR2 YFSETQ. CDR3 loop: CASSLAITEAFF. In DNA form, the CDR3 reads TGCGCCAGCAGCTTGGCCATCACTGAAGCTTTCTTT.